Listed below are T cell receptor beta chains from one sample, sequenced in a study of shared clonotypes between healthy human individuals. Profiled with immunoSEQ multiplex PCR; TCRdb holds only in-frame clones, not every one. The sample consists of around 1.9 million clones, just over 90% of them appearing once. The sequenced sample consisted of naive CD8+ T cells from PBMCs. All receptors derive from a man younger than 35 in good health. Some clones in this sample may be carry-over from other donors' samples. Each CDR3 is given without its conserved first and last residue. Clone size is shown for a subset of rows, as once, few, many or a class of expanded clone.

clone_size cdr3_length j_call v_call cdr3_aa
NA 15 TRBJ2-2 TRBV11-2 ASSFMWVTGFNGELF
few 12 TRBJ1-1 TRBV6-1 ASSEVGRNTEAF
few 12 TRBJ1-5 TRBV19 ASGGSGGYQPQH
NA 14 TRBJ2-1 TRBV19 ASSIGQGKAYNEQF
NA 14 TRBJ1-2 TRBV7-9 ASSSASGGQIYGYT
few 11 TRBJ1-1 TRBV7-9 ASSSTVMGEAF
NA 10 NA TRBV29-1 SVVAGASEQY
NA 14 TRBJ1-1 TRBV5-1 ASSSYDRSEDTEAF
few 13 TRBJ1-2 TRBV7-9 ASSSSRASDHGYT
NA 13 TRBJ2-1 TRBV27 ASSYGGLVGGEQF
NA 14 TRBJ1-3 TRBV6-5 ASSYSPVGNLDTIY
NA 11 TRBJ2-3 TRBV27 ASRPGLGDTQY
NA 13 TRBJ2-5 TRBV11-2 ASSLAMAAGETQY
once 11 TRBJ1-1 TRBV6-1 ASSKHPNTEAF
NA 10 TRBJ2-2 TRBV9 ASSVDDGELF
once 13 TRBJ1-1 TRBV5-5 ASSSSPGTPTEAF
NA 15 TRBJ2-7 TRBV27 ASSLLSTSGVTYEQY
NA 11 TRBJ2-7 TRBV7-9 ASSWAWDVEQY
NA 14 TRBJ1-1 TRBV6-1 ASSARQGAKNTEAF
NA 11 TRBJ2-1 TRBV7-8 ASSLARGYEQF
NA 14 TRBJ2-1 TRBV4-1 ASSYRLASVLNEQF
NA 13 TRBJ2-5 TRBV28 ASSLKASGQETQY